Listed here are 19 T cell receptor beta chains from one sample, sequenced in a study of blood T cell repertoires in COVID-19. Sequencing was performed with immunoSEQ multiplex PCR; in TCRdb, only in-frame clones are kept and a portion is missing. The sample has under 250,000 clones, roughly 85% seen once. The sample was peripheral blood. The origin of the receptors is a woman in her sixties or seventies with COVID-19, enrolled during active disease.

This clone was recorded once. The CDR3 region has the DNA TGCAGTGCTAGTAACAGGGCCAATCAGCCCCAGCATTTT. Protein sequence: CSASNRANQPQHF. The chain couples TRBV20-1 to TRBJ1-5; D is perhaps TRBD1 (6 bases). V gave up 3 bases and J gave up 3 bases, with 9 bases separating them. Germline V lookup: CDR1 DFQATT, CDR2 SNEGSKA (reference sequence). This CDR3 has 13 amino acids.

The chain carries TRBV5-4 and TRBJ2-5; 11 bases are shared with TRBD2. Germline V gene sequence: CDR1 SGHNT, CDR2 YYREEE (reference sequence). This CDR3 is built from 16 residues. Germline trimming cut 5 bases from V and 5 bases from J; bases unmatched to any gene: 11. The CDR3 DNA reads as TGTGCCAGCAGGCCCGGGACTAGCGGATTTGGGGAGACCCAGTACTTC. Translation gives CASRPGTSGFGETQYF.

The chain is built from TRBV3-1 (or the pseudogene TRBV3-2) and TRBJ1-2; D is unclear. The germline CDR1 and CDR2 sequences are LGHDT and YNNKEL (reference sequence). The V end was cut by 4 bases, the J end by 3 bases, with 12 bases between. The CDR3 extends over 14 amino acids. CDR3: CASSLRGGYYGYTF. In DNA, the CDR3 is TGTGCCAGCAGCCTGCGTGGCGGGTACTATGGCTACACCTTC.

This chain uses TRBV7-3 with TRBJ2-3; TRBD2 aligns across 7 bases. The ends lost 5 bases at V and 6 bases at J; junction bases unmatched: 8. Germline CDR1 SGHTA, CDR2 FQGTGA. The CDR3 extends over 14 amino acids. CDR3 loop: CASSPWGGVDTQYF. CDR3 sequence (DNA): TGTGCCAGCAGCCCCTGGGGGGGGGTGGATACGCAGTATTTT.

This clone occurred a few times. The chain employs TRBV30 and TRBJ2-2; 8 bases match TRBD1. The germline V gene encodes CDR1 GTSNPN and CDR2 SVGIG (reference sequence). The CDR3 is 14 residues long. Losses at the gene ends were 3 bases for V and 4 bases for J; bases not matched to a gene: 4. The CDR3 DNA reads TGTGCCTGGAGGTGGGACAGGATCACCGGGGAGCTGTTTTTT. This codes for CAWRWDRITGELFF.

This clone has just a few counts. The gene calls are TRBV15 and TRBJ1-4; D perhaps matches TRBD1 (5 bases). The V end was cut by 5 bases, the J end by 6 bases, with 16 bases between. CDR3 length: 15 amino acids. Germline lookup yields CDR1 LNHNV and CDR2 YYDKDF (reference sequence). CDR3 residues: CATSRDSGAYEKLFF. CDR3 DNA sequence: TGTGCCACCAGCCGGGACTCCGGGGCTTATGAAAAACTGTTTTTT.

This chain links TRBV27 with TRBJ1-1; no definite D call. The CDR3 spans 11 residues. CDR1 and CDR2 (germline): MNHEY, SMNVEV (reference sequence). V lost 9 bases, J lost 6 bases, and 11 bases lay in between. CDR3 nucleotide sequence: TGTGCCAGTCGGTATGAGTCTGAAGCTTTCTTT. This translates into CASRYESEAFF.

The CDR3 loop is CASSFTFGGELFF. CDR3 in DNA: TGTGCCAGCAGCTTCACTTTCGGCGGGGAGCTGTTTTTT. The V and J genes are TRBV7-3 and TRBJ2-2; unclear D gene. This CDR3 comprises 13 residues. In germline, CDR1 is SGHTA, CDR2 FQGTGA. Trimming removed 3 bases from V and 7 bases from J, with 9 bases in between.

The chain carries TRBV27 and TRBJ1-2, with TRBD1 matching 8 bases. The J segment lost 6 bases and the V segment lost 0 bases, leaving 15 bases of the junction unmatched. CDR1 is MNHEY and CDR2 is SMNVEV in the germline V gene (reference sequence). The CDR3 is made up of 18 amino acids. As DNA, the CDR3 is TGTGCCAGCAGTTTATCCCGCACCCTGAGGACAGGGAGAAATGGCTACACCTTC. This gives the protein CASSLSRTLRTGRNGYTF.

The CDR3 nucleotides are TGTGCCAGCAGCCAAGCATATTCAGGCAATGAGCAGTTCTTC. This codes for CASSQAYSGNEQFF. The rearrangement links TRBV14 to TRBJ2-1, with unresolved D. CDR1 and CDR2 (germline): SGHDN, FVKESK. The ends were cut back, 1 base at V and 6 bases at J, with 10 bases in the middle. This CDR3 comprises 14 residues.

CDR3 protein: CASSPLVPGAEAYGYTF. CDR3 in DNA: TGTGCCAGCTCACCCCTCGTTCCAGGGGCAGAGGCCTATGGCTACACCTTC. The V call is TRBV18, the J call TRBJ1-2; TRBD1 is a possible D gene (6 bases). The CDR3 is made up of 17 amino acids. Germline V CDR1 and CDR2: KGHSH, LQKENI. The V end lost 3 bases, the J end lost 4 bases, and 21 bases lay between the germline ends.

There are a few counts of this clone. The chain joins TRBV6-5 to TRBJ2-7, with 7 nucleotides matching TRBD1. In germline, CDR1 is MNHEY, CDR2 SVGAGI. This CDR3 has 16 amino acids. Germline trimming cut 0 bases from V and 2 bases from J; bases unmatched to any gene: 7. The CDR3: CASSYSWTGAAYEQYF. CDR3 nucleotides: TGTGCCAGCAGTTACTCCTGGACAGGCGCAGCCTACGAGCAGTACTTC.

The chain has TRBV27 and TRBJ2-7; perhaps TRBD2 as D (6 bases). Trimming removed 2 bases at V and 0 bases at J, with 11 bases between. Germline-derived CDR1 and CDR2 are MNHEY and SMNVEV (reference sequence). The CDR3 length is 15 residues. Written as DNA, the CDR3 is TGTGCCAGCAGTTTAGTAGCGGCAAGCTCCTACGAGCAGTACTTC. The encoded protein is CASSLVAASSYEQYF.

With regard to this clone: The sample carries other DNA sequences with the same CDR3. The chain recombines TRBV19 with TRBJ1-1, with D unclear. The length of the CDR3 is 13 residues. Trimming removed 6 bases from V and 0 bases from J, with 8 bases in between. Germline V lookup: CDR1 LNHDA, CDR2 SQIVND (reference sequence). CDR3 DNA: TGTGCCAGTAGCCCAGATCTGAACACTGAAGCTTTCTTT. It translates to CASSPDLNTEAFF. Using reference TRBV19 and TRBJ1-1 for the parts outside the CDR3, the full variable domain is DGGITQSPKYLFRKEGQNVTLSCEQNLNHDAMYWYRQDPGQGLRLIYYSQIVNDFQKGDIAEGYSVSREKKESFPLTVTSAQKNPTAFYLCASSPDLNTEAFFGQGTRLTVV.

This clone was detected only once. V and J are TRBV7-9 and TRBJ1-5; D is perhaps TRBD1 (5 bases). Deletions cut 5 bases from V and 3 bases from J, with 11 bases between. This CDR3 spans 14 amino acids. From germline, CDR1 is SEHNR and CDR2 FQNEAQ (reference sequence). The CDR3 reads CASSLDSYNQPQHF. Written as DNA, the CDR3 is TGTGCCAGCAGCCTTGACAGCTACAATCAGCCCCAGCATTTT.

The CDR3: CASSSGTGGLQPQHF. As DNA, the CDR3 is TGTGCCAGCAGTTCTGGGACAGGGGGCCTTCAGCCCCAGCATTTT. The chain couples TRBV27 to TRBJ1-5; 12 positions match TRBD1. After removal of 4 bases from V and 6 bases from J, the junction contained 4 bases not matched to a gene. Looked up from germline, CDR1 is MNHEY and CDR2 is SMNVEV (reference sequence). The CDR3 sequence is 15 residues long.

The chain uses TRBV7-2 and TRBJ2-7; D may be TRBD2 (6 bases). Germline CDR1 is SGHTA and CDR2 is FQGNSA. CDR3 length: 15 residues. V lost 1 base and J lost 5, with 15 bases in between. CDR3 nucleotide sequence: TGTGCCAGCAGCTTAGAGCCGGGAGACAGCCACGAGCAGTACTTC. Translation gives CASSLEPGDSHEQYF.

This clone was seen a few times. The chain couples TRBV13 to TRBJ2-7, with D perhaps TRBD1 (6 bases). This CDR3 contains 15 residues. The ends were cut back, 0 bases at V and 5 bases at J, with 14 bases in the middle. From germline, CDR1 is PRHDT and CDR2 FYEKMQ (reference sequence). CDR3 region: CASSLGRGYVHEQYF. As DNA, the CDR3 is TGTGCCAGCAGCTTAGGTAGGGGGTATGTCCACGAGCAGTACTTC. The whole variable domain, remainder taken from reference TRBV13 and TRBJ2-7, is AAGVIQSPRHLIKEKRETATLKCYPIPRHDTVYWYQQGPGQDPQFLISFYEKMQSDKGSIPDRFSAQQFSDYHSELNMSSLELGDSALYFCASSLGRGYVHEQYFGPGTRLTVT.

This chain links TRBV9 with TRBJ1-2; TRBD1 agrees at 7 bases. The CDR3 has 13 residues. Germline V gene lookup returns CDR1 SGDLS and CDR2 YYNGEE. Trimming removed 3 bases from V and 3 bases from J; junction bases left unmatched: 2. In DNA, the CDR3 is TGTGCCAGCAGCGGACAGGGCTACTATGGCTACACCTTC. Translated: CASSGQGYYGYTF.